This T cell receptor beta chain was recovered during a study of shared clonotypes between healthy human individuals. Germline CDR1 SNHLY, CDR2 FYNNEI. The CDR3 has 12 residues. J gave up 5 bases and V 6 bases, and 1 base lay outside the gene matches. Concerning this clone itself: Its antigen is unidentified.

Each donor was a Caucasian adult residing in Nashville, Tennessee. Each PCR replicate from the sorted subsets contained around 0.2 ug DNA, which is around 30,000 T cell genomes. Using immunoSEQ multiplex PCR, the repertoire was profiled, and TCRdb retains in-frame clones only, with some absent. Here the sample spans more than 1,200,000 clones, approximately 98.5% being singletons. Study outcomes and limitations: Some naive CD4 clonotypes, roughly 4.8%, turned up in common across four donors.

The chain employs TRBV2 and TRBJ2-3, with 8 bases that match TRBD2. What was sequenced was naive CD4+ T cells sorted from blood. Subset indicated: CD45RA+ positively selected. The sequence came from a man aged 30 to 39 in good health. The CDR3 loop reads CASRLAGDTQYF. The CDR3 DNA is TGTGCCAGCAGGCTAGCGGGAGATACGCAGTATTTT.